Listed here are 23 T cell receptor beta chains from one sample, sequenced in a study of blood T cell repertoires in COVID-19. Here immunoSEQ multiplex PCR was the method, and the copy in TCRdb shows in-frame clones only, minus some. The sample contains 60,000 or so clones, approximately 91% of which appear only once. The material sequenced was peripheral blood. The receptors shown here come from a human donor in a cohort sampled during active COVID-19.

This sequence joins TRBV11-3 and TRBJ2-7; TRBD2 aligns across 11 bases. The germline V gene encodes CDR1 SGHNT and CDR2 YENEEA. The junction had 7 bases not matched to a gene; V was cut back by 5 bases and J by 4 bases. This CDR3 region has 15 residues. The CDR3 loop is CASSIRLAGRYEQYF. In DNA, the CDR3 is TGTGCCAGCAGCATAAGACTAGCGGGAAGGTACGAGCAGTACTTC.

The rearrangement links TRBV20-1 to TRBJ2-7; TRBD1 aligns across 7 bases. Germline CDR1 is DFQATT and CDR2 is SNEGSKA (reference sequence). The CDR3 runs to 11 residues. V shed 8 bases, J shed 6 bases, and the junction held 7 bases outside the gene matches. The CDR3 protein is CSPNRGREQYF. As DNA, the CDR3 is TGCAGTCCAAATAGGGGGCGCGAGCAGTACTTC.

This CDR3 reads CASSLTEGEQFF. Written as DNA, the CDR3 is TGTGCCAGCAGCCTTACGGAGGGCGAGCAGTTCTTC. The chain links TRBV3-1 (or the pseudogene TRBV3-2) to TRBJ2-1; a possible D gene is TRBD2 (6 bases). Germline CDR1 is LGHDT and CDR2 is YNNKEL (reference sequence). This CDR3 is built from 12 residues. Between the trimmed V and J ends, which lost 4 bases and 10 bases, there was a span of 11 bases.

CDR3 DNA: TGTGCCAGCAGCTTGGGACAGTTAAATGAAAAACTGTTTTTT. Translation gives CASSLGQLNEKLFF. This chain links TRBV5-8 with TRBJ1-4, with a weak D call TRBD1 (5 bases). There are 14 residues in the CDR3. Germline CDR1 is SGHTS and CDR2 is YDEGEE. Trimming removed 0 bases from V and 5 bases from J, with 8 bases in between.

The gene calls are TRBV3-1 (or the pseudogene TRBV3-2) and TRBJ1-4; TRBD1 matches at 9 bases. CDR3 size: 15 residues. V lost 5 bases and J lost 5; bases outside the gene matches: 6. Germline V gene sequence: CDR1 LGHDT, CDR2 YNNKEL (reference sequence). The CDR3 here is CASSNPGQGNEKLFF. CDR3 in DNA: TGTGCCAGCAGCAATCCGGGACAGGGAAATGAAAAACTGTTTTTT.

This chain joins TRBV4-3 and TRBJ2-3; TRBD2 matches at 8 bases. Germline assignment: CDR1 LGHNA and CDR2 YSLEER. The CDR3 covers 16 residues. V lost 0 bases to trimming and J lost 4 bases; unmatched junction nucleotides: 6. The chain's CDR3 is CASSQESAGVPDTQYF. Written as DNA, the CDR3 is TGCGCCAGCAGCCAAGAGTCAGCGGGAGTACCAGATACGCAGTATTTT.

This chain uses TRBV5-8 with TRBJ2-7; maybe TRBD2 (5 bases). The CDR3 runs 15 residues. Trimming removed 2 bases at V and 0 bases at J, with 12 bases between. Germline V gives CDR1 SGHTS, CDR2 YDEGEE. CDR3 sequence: CASSFPGKSSYEQYF. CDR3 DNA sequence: TGTGCCAGCAGCTTTCCGGGAAAGAGCTCCTACGAGCAGTACTTC.

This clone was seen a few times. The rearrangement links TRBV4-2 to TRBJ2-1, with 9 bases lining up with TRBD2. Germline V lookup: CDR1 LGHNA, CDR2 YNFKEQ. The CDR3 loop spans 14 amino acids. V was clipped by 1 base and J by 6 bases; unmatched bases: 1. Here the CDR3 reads CASSQGTSVNEQFF. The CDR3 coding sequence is TGTGCCAGCAGCCAAGGGACTAGCGTCAATGAGCAGTTCTTC.

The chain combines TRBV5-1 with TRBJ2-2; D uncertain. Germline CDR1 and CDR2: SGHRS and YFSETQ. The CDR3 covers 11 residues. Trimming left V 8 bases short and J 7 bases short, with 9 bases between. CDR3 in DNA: TGCGCCAGTGTCGGAGACGGGGAGCTGTTTTTT. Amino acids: CASVGDGELFF.

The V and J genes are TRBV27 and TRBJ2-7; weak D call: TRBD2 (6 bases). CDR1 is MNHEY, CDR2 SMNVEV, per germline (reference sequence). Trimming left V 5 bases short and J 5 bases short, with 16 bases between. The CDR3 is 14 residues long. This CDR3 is CASSPGSSGNEQYF. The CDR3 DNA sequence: TGTGCCAGCAGTCCCGGGAGCTCGGGAAACGAGCAGTACTTC.

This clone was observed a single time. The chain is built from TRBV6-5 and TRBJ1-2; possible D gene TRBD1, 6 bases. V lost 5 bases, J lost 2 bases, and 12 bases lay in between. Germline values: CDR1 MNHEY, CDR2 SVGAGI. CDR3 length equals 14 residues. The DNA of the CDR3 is TGTGCCAGCAGTACTCCTCAGGGGAACTATGGCTACACCTTC. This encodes CASSTPQGNYGYTF.

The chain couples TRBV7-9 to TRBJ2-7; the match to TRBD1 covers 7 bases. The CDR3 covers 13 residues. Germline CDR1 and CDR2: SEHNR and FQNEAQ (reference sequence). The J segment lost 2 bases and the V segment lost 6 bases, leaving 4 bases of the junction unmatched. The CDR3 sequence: CASRKGQTYEQYF. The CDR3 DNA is TGTGCCAGCAGGAAGGGACAGACCTACGAGCAGTACTTC.

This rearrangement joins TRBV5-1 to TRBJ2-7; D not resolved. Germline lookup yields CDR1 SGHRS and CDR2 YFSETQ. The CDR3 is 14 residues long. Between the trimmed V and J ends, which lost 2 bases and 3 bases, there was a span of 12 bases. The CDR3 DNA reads TGCGCCAGCAGCTTCGGAAACTACGACTACGAGCAGTACTTC. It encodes CASSFGNYDYEQYF.

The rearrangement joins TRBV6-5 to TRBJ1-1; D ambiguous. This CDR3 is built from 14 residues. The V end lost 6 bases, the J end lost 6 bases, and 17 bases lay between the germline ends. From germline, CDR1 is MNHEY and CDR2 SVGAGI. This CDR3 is CASSSGSSPPEAFF. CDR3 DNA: TGTGCCAGCAGCTCGGGATCCTCTCCCCCTGAAGCTTTCTTT.

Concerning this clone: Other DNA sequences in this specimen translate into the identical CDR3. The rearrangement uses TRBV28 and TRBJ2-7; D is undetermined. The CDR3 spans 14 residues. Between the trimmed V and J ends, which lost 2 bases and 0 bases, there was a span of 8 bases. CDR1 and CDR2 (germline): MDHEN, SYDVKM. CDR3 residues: CASSLGGSSYEQYF. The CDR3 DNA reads TGTGCCAGCAGTTTAGGTGGCAGCTCCTACGAGCAGTACTTC.

The CDR3 DNA reads TGTGCCAGTGGGACAGTGGGGCGCTCTGGGGCCAACGTCCTGACTTTC. This gives the protein CASGTVGRSGANVLTF. The chain couples TRBV21-1 to TRBJ2-6; the table's D call, TRBD1, has no DNA check behind it. TRBV21-1 is shown as a pseudogene. The CDR3 has 16 amino acids.

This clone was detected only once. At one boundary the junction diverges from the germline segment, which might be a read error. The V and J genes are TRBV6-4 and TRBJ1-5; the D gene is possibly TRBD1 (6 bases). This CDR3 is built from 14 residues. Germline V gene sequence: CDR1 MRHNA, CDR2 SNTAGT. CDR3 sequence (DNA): TGTGCCCGCAGGGGACGGGGGGAGGGTCAGCCCCAGCATTTT. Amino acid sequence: CARRGRGEGQPQHF.

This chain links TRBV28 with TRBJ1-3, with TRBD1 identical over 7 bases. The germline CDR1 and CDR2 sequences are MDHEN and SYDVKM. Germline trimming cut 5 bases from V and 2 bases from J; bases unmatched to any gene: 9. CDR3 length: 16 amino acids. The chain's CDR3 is CASSLRITGAGNTIYF. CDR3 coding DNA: TGTGCCAGCAGTCTCCGGATTACAGGGGCTGGAAACACCATATATTTT.

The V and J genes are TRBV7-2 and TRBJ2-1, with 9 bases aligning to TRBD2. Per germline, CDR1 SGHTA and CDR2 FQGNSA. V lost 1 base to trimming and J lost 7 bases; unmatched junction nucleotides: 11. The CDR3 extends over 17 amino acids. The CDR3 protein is CASSLGGGVSGSNEQFF. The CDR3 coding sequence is TGTGCCAGCAGCTTAGGAGGCGGGGTTAGCGGGAGTAATGAGCAGTTCTTC. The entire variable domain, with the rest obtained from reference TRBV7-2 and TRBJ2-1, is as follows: GAGVSQSPSNKVTEKGKDVELRCDPISGHTALYWYRQSLGQGLEFLIYFQGNSAPDKSGLPSDRFSAERTGGSVSTLTIQRTQQEDSAVYLCASSLGGGVSGSNEQFFGPGTRLTVL.

The DNA for the CDR3 is TGTGCCAGCAGCTTAGGCGGGAGTGGAGATACGCAGTATTTT. Protein sequence: CASSLGGSGDTQYF. The chain is built from TRBV7-9 and TRBJ2-3; TRBD2 aligns across 7 bases. The CDR3 is made up of 14 amino acids. V shed 1 base, J shed 5 bases, and the junction held 3 bases outside the gene matches. CDR1 and CDR2 from the germline V gene are SEHNR and FQNEAQ (reference sequence).

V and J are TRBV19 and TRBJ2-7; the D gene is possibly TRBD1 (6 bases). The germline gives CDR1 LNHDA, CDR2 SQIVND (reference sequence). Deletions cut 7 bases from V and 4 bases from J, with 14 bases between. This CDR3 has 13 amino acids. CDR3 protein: CASKGTLKYEQYF. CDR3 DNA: TGTGCCAGTAAAGGGACACTTAAATACGAGCAGTACTTC.

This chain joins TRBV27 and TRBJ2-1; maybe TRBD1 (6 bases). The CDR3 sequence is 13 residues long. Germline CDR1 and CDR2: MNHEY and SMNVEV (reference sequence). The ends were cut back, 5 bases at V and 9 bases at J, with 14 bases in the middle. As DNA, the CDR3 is TGTGCCAGCAGTGGGGGCCGATCGGGTGAGCAGTTCTTC. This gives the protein CASSGGRSGEQFF.

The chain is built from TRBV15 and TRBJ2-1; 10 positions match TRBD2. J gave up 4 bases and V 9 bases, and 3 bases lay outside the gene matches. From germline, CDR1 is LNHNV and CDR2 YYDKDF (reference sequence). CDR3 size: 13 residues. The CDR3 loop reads CATWTSGYNEQFF. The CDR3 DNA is TGTGCCACTTGGACTAGCGGATACAATGAGCAGTTCTTC.